The source of this T cell receptor beta chain is a study of shared clonotypes between healthy human individuals. Study overall: Samples came from two female and a few male donors aged 18 to 49.

Study-level results: Though the depth was large, rarefaction showed that sorted-subset sequencing was incomplete. A reduction in generation probabilities was seen for non-shared clonotypes relative to those shared by all four donors. Blood alone was sampled, and tissue repertoires likely differ.

CD8 cells regarded as naive lacked CD45RO, were positively chosen for CCR7, and omitted terminally differentiated effector memory CD45RA+ cells. The protocol was immunoSEQ multiplex PCR, while the TCRdb copy is restricted to in-frame clones and leaves out a portion. The sample records 2 million to 2.5 million clones, approximately 94% being singletons. A single count supports this clone. What it binds is unknown. The CDR3 runs 13 residues. Between the trimmed V and J ends, which lost 2 bases and 0 bases, there was a span of 4 bases. CDR1 is SEHNR, CDR2 FQNEAQ, per germline (reference sequence). The clonotype comes from a man between 18 and 35 years old in good health. The chain uses TRBV7-9 and TRBJ2-5; the D is unclear. The sequenced material came from naive CD8+ T cells sorted from blood. The CDR3 spells CASSLIDQETQYF. DNA of the CDR3: TGTGCCAGCAGCTTAATCGACCAAGAGACCCAGTACTTC.